The source of this T cell receptor (beta chain) is a study of cytomegalovirus exposure and HLA in healthy donors (dated by TCRdb to about 2017). Concerning the study at large: According to an earlier analysis of 550 to 750 of the donors, about 179 million T cells yielded 117 million unique TCR beta sequences and about 300 Gb of sequence data. Every repertoire in the discovery cohort had been generated on one and the same sequencing platform. An earlier analysis of 500 to 650 of the donors applied high-throughput TCR beta sequencing to assess whether each TCR beta V gene segment acted as functional or pseudogenic. To study patterns of TCR occurrence, a later analysis re-analyzed previously published TCR beta repertoires from 550 to 800 donors and added high-resolution HLA genotyping. Roughly five DR-DQ haplotypes were handled as single units for association and clustering because linkage in the cohort was strong. Rather than drawing on any new phenotypic data, the later analysis identified candidate immune exposures from TCR beta sequences and the way those sequences occurred across donors. Genome-wide SNP genotypes for about 60% of the roughly 670 donors were used in a later genetic analysis, which treated that subset as a discovery cohort. The genetic ancestry cluster associated with self-reported Caucasian donors included 65% to 90% of the roughly 360 genotyped donors. A separate validation cohort of roughly 130 different subjects was used in addition to the roughly 720-subject first cohort. Using immunosequencing, the study profiled T cell repertoires from 640 or so subjects and related those repertoires to cytomegalovirus serostatus. An early release that covered more than 550 HLA-typed donors contained around 300 gigabases of sequencing data and 85 million to 100 million unique TCR sequences. Across 300 to 400 genotyped donors of the cohort, an average of approximately 200,000 unique TCR beta nucleotide sequences per donor were sequenced, and around 19% of those sequences were non-productive. Alongside the repertoire data, information on donor age, sex, ethnicity and CMV serostatus was compiled. The number of donors typed differed by locus, with 629-630 for A, B, C, DRB1 and DQB1, roughly 520 for DQA1, under 610 for DPA1, and over 400 for DPB1. Both class I and class II loci were covered by HLA typing, at four-digit resolution. High-throughput TCR immunosequencing, statistical association of individual TCRs with disease status, and machine learning were combined to predict cytomegalovirus infection status. The aim of the study was to test whether cataloging public T cell receptors could identify signatures of past pathogen exposure.

Receptor amplification or capture employed the immunoSEQ multiplex PCR assay. A mixture of 60 forward primers for TCR Vbeta segments and 13 reverse primers for TCR Jbeta segments was used in the multiplex PCR. The CDR3 region of rearranged TCR beta genes was amplified from genomic DNA with a multiplex PCR assay. The amplified TCR beta libraries were sequenced on the Illumina HiSeq System as 87-base-pair reads. In the original analysis: Across the 500 to 850 repertoires, a later analysis counted 80 million or so unique TCR beta chains, roughly 11 million of which were shared by at least two donors. To remove PCR and sequencing errors, raw reads were error-corrected and collapsed into unique sequences using a nearest-neighbor algorithm that merged closely related sequences. Alignment of CDR3 sequences to IMGT reference sequences was used to assign V, D and J gene segments. For a sequence to be retained, a match of at least six nucleotides was required to both a V gene segment and a J gene segment. Rearrangements were classified as productive when the CDR3 lacked stop codons and remained in frame with V and J, and all other rearrangements were classified as non-productive. CDR3 was defined by IMGT convention, running from the second conserved V-encoded cysteine to the conserved J-encoded phenylalanine. The earlier analysis of about 560 of the donors excluded any sequence lacking an unambiguous match to a single V gene segment. In an earlier analysis of 450 to 750 of the donors, a V segment was called functional when productive rearrangements were above 56.7%, and segregating when the standard deviation between donors exceeded 5%. A statistical classification framework was developed to diagnose cytomegalovirus status using the catalog of TCR beta chain sequences. A later analysis assigned V and J genes by comparing TCR nucleotide sequences with IMGT/GENE-DB human TR gene sequences. The TCRdist pipeline was used in a later analysis to assign CDR3 sequences and most-parsimonious VDJ recombination scenarios. A later analysis defined each TCR beta chain by its CDR3 amino acid sequence plus V-gene family, and excluded reads lacking a unique V-gene family. In a later analysis, around 650 highly shared, low-generation-probability nucleotide sequences were removed to address suspected cross-contamination and a sequencing artifact. In a later analysis, a clonal expansion index was calculated for each public chain from normalized within-repertoire ranks of inferred template counts. In a later analysis, generation probabilities were computed with a VDJ recombination model fitted to out-of-frame rearrangements, and the resulting probabilities were checked against IGoR. In a later analysis, TCR-TCR, TCR-HLA and TCR-CMV co-occurrence was scored with hypergeometric tests, and a repertoire-size bias correction was applied to TCR pairs. To estimate false discovery rates, a later analysis permuted the HLA or CMV assignments 20 times. In a later analysis, co-occurring TCRs were grouped with DBSCAN, and TCRdist sequence similarity was added when clustering was performed within HLA-allele-positive subsets. Repertoires with fewer than 30,000 or more than 120,000 public chains were left out of co-occurrence clustering, as were a handful of repertoires with anomalous nucleotide sharing. In TCRdb, the immuneACCESS table is reduced to in-frame sequences with V and J assigned. These tables do not hold every clone; where another copy was compared, an unresolved V gene accounts for under half, and the others remain unexplained. The DNA was the basis for D and trimming; V, J and clone size are from that table. The sample contains some 130,000 clones, around 80% of them found a single time. 1.3% to 1.5% of the sample is taken by the ten largest.

This clone has just a few counts. Its specific antigen is unknown. Base-call qualities are not available, and no considerably larger clone is one nucleotide away. Summary of the overall study and its limitations: A further reported finding was that TCR beta sequences accurately predicted the HLA-A and HLA-B alleles for most subjects in the first cohort. According to a later analysis, parvovirus B19, influenza, CMV and Epstein-Barr virus appeared linked to several top co-occurrence clusters. Correlated functional status among segregating V segments might be attributable to linkage disequilibrium, but an unknown experimental factor could not be ruled out. According to a later analysis, TCR association rates differed among HLA loci, with DRB1 alleles showing the most associated TCRs and HLA-C alleles showing the fewest. The authors suggested that the approach could potentially be extended to other disease states and immunological phenotypes. The classifier was reported to diagnose cytomegalovirus status with high specificity and sensitivity in both the original and validation cohorts. According to a later genetic analysis, donors in an Asian-associated ancestry cluster had fewer N-insertions in productive TCRs than the roughly 700-donor mean. The presence/absence analyses assumed that sequencing depth was roughly uniform across donors, and that assumption may not be true. The sequencing pipeline was judged likely to have produced a cluster of highly shared sequence variants as a technical artifact. The study gave a list of 150 to 200 TCR beta chains associated with cytomegalovirus. A few of the identified cytomegalovirus-associated TCR beta chains were confirmed in vitro to be specific for cytomegalovirus antigens. The earlier analysis of some 540 of the donors excluded roughly 17 rarely observed V segments, including chromosome 9 orphons, because counts were too low. Only TCR beta chains were sequenced in this cohort, and the absence of alpha or paired-chain data limited detectable features. While some public TCRs were present in many individuals, most TCR sequences turned up only very rarely across donors. When HLA alleles, especially DR and DQ, strongly co-occurred, TCR associations were difficult to assign to individual alleles. A later analysis found that HLA-associated TCR beta chains were more clonally expanded and had lower generation probabilities than equally common non-associated chains. At a false discovery rate of 0.05, a later analysis linked about 17,000 TCR beta sequences to specific HLA alleles. Immune exposure information for the cohort was limited to CMV serostatus. A later analysis found that most CMV-associated TCR beta chains appeared HLA-restricted, with HLA associations seemingly driven largely by CMV exposure. Because HLA typing was missing for some donors at each locus, association tests included only the typed subset. In an earlier analysis of approximately 590 of the donors, most TCR beta V segments were observed in productive rearrangements about 90% or about 30% of the time, broadly matching IMGT annotations. In a later genetic analysis, a missense DCLRE1C variant was associated with V-gene and J-gene trimming of TCR beta chains, and the association was replicated in an independent cohort.

The cohort consisted of 600 or so healthy bone marrow donors. At the time of sampling, every cohort member was nominally healthy, though immune exposures that went unrecorded were likely present. The donor tested CMV seronegative and was one of the 352 seronegative cohort members. Every donor gave a peripheral blood sample, and the peripheral blood mononuclear cells from that sample were used for TCR beta sequencing. The Qiagen DNeasy Blood Extraction Kit was used to extract genomic DNA from the blood cell samples. This receptor was taken from a female donor in good health and CMV-seronegative. The sequencing sample was made of PBMCs.

The CDR3 region reads CAISEGGDTDTQYF. In nucleotides, the sequence is TGTGCCATCAGTGAGGGGGGGGACACAGATACGCAGTATTTT. The V and J genes are TRBV10-3 and TRBJ2-3, with 7 bases aligning to TRBD2. Including the terminal cysteine and phenylalanine, the CDR3 comprises 14 residues. The only DNA kept is the CDR3, 42 bases in frame from the first base. V loses 2 bases at its end and J loses 2 bases; junction bases beyond the gene matches: 1. CDR1 and CDR2 are read off the germline V gene as ENHRY and SYGVKD.